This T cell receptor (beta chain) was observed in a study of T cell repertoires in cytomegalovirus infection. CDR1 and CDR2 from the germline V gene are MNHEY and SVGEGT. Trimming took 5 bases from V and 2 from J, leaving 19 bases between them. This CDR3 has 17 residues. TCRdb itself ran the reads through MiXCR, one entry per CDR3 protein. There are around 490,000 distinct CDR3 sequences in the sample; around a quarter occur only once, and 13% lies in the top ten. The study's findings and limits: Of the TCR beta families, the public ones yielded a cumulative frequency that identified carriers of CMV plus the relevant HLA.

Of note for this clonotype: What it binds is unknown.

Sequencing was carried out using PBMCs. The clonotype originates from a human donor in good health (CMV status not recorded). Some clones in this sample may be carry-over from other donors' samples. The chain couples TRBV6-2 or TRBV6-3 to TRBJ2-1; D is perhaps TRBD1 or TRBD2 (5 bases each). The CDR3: CASSGPLGEGTYNEQFF. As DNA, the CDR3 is TGTGCCAGCAGTGGTCCCCTGGGGGAAGGGACCTACAATGAGCAGTTCTTC.